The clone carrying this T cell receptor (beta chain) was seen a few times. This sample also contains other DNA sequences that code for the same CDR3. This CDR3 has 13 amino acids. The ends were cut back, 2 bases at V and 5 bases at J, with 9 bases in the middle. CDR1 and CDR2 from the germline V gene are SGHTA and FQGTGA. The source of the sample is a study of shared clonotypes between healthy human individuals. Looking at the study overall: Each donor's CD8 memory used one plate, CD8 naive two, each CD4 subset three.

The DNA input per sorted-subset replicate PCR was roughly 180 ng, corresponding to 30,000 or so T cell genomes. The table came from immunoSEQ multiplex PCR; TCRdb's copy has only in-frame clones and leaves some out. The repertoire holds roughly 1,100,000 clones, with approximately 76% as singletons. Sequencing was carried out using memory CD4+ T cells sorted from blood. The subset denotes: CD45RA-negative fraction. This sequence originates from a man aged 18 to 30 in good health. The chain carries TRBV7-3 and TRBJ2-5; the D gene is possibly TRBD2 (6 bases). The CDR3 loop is CASSLGGRETQYF. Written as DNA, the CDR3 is TGTGCCAGCAGCTTAGGAGGGCGCGAGACCCAGTACTTC.